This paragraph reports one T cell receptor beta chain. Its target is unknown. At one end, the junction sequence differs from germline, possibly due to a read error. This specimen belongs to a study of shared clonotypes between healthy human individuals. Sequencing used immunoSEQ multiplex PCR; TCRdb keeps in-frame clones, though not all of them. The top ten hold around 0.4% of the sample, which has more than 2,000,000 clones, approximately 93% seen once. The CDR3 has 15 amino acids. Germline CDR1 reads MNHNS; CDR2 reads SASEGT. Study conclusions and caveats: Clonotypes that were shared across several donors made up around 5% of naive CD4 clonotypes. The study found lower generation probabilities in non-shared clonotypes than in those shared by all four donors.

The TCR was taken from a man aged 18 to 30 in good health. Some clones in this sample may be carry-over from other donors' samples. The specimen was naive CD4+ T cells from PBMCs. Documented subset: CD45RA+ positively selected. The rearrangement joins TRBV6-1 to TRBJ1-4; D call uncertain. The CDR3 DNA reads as TGTGCCGGCAGAGTGGCAGACGCAACTAATGAAAAACTGTTTTTT. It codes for CAGRVADATNEKLFF.